Following are 12 T cell receptor beta chains from one sample sequenced in a study of shared clonotypes between healthy human individuals. Profiled with immunoSEQ multiplex PCR; TCRdb holds only in-frame clones, not every one. Seen here are about 1 million clones, 70% to 80% observed once, and the top ten hold approximately 1.5%. Input material: memory CD4+ T cells sorted from blood. Indicated subset: CD45RA-negative fraction. These receptors originate from a man between 18 and 35 years old in good health.

As regards this clone: Possible read error: a much larger clone is one base away. This chain uses TRBV7-2 with TRBJ2-7; no firm D call. The CDR3 loop spans 11 amino acids. Germline CDR1 is SGHTA and CDR2 is FQGNSA. V was clipped by 5 bases and J by 4 bases, with 6 bases between them. DNA of the CDR3: TGTGCCAGCAGCGCCAAGTACGAGCAGTACTTC. It specifies CASSAKYEQYF.

V gene TRBV7-2 combines with J gene TRBJ2-1, with D maybe TRBD1 (6 bases). Germline V gene sequence: CDR1 SGHTA, CDR2 FQGNSA. V lost 2 bases and J lost 3, with 11 bases in between. The CDR3 spans 15 residues. The CDR3, as DNA: TGTGCCAGCAGCTTAACCGGGACATACTACAATGAGCAGTTCTTC. This sequence encodes CASSLTGTYYNEQFF.

V and J are TRBV30 and TRBJ2-7; D remains ambiguous. This CDR3 has 12 amino acids. Looked up from germline, CDR1 is GTSNPN and CDR2 is SVGIG (reference sequence). Trimming took off 5 bases at V and 0 bases at J, with 8 bases between the two ends. Here the CDR3 reads CAWVRASYEQYF. CDR3 DNA sequence: TGTGCCTGGGTAAGGGCCTCCTACGAGCAGTACTTC.

The chain joins TRBV6-5 to TRBJ2-5; D is uncertain. The CDR3 spans 15 residues. Germline CDR1 is MNHEY and CDR2 is SVGAGI. V dropped 0 bases and J dropped 4 bases, with 12 bases sitting between them. The CDR3 DNA reads TGTGCCAGCAGTTACTCGAACGCGGTTTCAGAGACCCAGTACTTC. It yields the protein CASSYSNAVSETQYF.

The chain employs TRBV27 and TRBJ1-3; D uncertain. The CDR3 is 18 residues long. Between the trimmed V and J ends, which lost 4 bases and 0 bases, there was a span of 19 bases. Per the germline V gene, CDR1 is MNHEY and CDR2 is SMNVEV (reference sequence). CDR3 sequence reads: CASSSSGVAQTSGNTIYF. The CDR3 coding sequence is TGTGCCAGCAGTTCGTCAGGCGTTGCTCAAACCTCTGGAAACACCATATATTTT.

This clone was observed a handful of times. The gene calls are TRBV27 and TRBJ2-3; 7 nucleotides align to TRBD2. V was clipped by 8 bases and J by 1 base; unmatched bases: 6. Germline CDR1 MNHEY, CDR2 SMNVEV (reference sequence). The CDR3 runs 14 residues. The CDR3 sequence: CASLIGGGTDTQYF. CDR3 sequence (DNA): TGTGCCAGCTTAATTGGGGGGGGCACAGATACGCAGTATTTT.

This chain uses TRBV18 with TRBJ2-5; D ambiguous. The germline V and J ends were trimmed by 0 bases and 1 base, with 6 bases remaining between them. The V gene's germline CDR1 is KGHSH and CDR2 LQKENI. This CDR3 contains 14 residues. The CDR3 loop is CASSPPWAQETQYF. The CDR3, as DNA: TGTGCCAGCTCACCACCGTGGGCCCAAGAGACCCAGTACTTC.

The gene calls are TRBV28 and TRBJ1-6; D call uncertain. Trimming cost V 2 bases and J 0 bases, with 8 bases left between them. The CDR3 runs 16 residues. Germline values: CDR1 MDHEN, CDR2 SYDVKM. The CDR3 sequence is CASSLHSRSYNSPLHF. Written as DNA, the CDR3 is TGTGCCAGCAGTTTACACAGCCGCTCCTATAATTCACCCCTCCACTTT.

The chain combines TRBV11-2 with TRBJ1-5; 11 bases are a match to TRBD1. Losses at the gene ends were 5 bases for V and 6 bases for J; bases not matched to a gene: 6. Per germline, CDR1 SGHAT and CDR2 FQNNGV. This CDR3 has 15 amino acids. The CDR3 loop reads CASSAGQGVGQPQHF. CDR3 nucleotides: TGTGCCAGCAGCGCGGGACAGGGGGTCGGTCAGCCCCAGCATTTT.

In this sample, this clone turned up once. CDR3 DNA: TGCGCCAGCAGCTTTTCCGGGGACAGCCCGGCGGGCTACACCTTC. Translating gives CASSFSGDSPAGYTF. The chain carries TRBV5-1 and TRBJ1-2; 7 bases are a match to TRBD1. V shed 2 bases and J 8 bases; nucleotides not matched to a gene: 12. CDR1 and CDR2 from the germline V gene are SGHRS and YFSETQ. This CDR3 spans 15 amino acids.

The chain couples TRBV7-9 to TRBJ1-3; D is unclear. Trimming took off 4 bases at V and 3 bases at J, with 7 bases between the two ends. The germline CDR1 and CDR2 sequences are SEHNR and FQNEAQ (reference sequence). This CDR3 is 13 amino acids long. This CDR3 is CASSWSDGNTIYF. As DNA, the CDR3 is TGTGCCAGCAGCTGGTCGGATGGAAACACCATATATTTT.

This clone was seen only a few times. V is TRBV7-6 and J is TRBJ1-1; TRBD1 matches 9 bases. The CDR3 runs to 14 residues. Germline V gives CDR1 SGHVS, CDR2 FNYEAQ. With 5 bases clipped from V and 4 bases from J, the junction kept 5 bases outside the gene matches. The CDR3 DNA reads TGTGCCAGCAGCCGGACAGGGGTGGGCACTGAAGCTTTCTTT. Translation: CASSRTGVGTEAFF.